This passage covers 5 T cell receptor beta chains from one sample sequenced in a study of blood T cell repertoires in COVID-19. Assay: immunoSEQ multiplex PCR; the TCRdb copy retains only in-frame clones and omits some. The sample consists of around 110,000 clones, roughly 79% of them appearing once. Sequenced sample: peripheral blood. Source of these receptors: a man between 70 and 80 years old with active or convalescent COVID-19.

V is TRBV7-8 and J is TRBJ2-7; D is possibly TRBD1 (6 bases). Germline V lookup: CDR1 SGHVS, CDR2 FQNEAQ. The CDR3 runs to 12 residues. The ends were cut back, 5 bases at V and 4 bases at J, with 9 bases in the middle. CDR3 sequence (DNA): TGTGCCAGCAGCCAAGGGGGATACGAGCAGTACTTC. Translation: CASSQGGYEQYF.

J is TRBJ1-1 and V is TRBV30; D ambiguous. CDR1 is GTSNPN and CDR2 is SVGIG in the germline V gene (reference sequence). V was cut by 0 bases and J by 1 base, with 6 bases left in between. This CDR3 comprises 13 residues. The CDR3, as DNA: TGTGCCTGGAGTGTAAGAGAGAACACTGAAGCTTTCTTT. Protein: CAWSVRENTEAFF.

V usage is TRBV12-5 and J usage is TRBJ1-2, with D possibly being TRBD1 (6 bases). In germline, CDR1 is LGHNT, CDR2 FRNRAP. Trimming left V 6 bases short and J 5 bases short, with 13 bases between. The CDR3 is 13 amino acids. CDR3 in amino acids: CASGDGTRYGYTF. The DNA for the CDR3 is TGTGCTAGTGGCGACGGGACACGTTATGGCTACACCTTC.

This clone was recorded a few times. The chain uses TRBV3-1 (or the pseudogene TRBV3-2) and TRBJ1-2; D gene uncertain. Trimming left V 3 bases short and J 8 bases short, with 19 bases between. This CDR3 region has 15 residues. Per germline, CDR1 LGHDT and CDR2 YNNKEL (reference sequence). Here the CDR3 reads CASSQGRYIGRGYTF. As DNA, the CDR3 is TGTGCCAGCAGCCAGGGAAGGTATATAGGGAGAGGCTACACCTTC.

This rearrangement joins TRBV28 to TRBJ2-7; 12 positions match TRBD2. The germline CDR1 and CDR2 sequences are MDHEN and SYDVKM. This CDR3 has 16 residues. With V trimmed by 5 bases and J by 4 bases, 9 bases remained unmatched. The CDR3 nucleotides read TGTGCCAGCAGTGTTGGACTAGCGGGATCCCTTTACGAGCAGTACTTC. Amino acid sequence: CASSVGLAGSLYEQYF.